This TCR beta chain originates from a study of PD-1 blockade in mismatch repair-deficient tumors. Overall study context: Patients had around 11 mismatch repair-deficient cancer types, all previously treated and progressing. Study-wide results and limits: Rapid post-treatment expansion, then contraction, generally preceding radiologic response, marked tumor-resident clones.

Mismatch repair deficiency was confirmed in all patients, by PCR or immunohistochemistry. TCR sequencing covered a few patients who responded to pembrolizumab. Libraries were prepared by immunoSEQ multiplex PCR; TCRdb keeps only in-frame clonotypes and omits some of them. Here the sample spans under 95,000 clones, about 82% being singletons. The count of this clone is one. What it recognizes is unknown. Trimming took 5 bases from V and 2 from J; bases not matched to a gene: 3. CDR1 and CDR2 (germline): MNHEY, SVGAGI. The CDR3 is made up of 13 amino acids. The chain employs TRBV6-5 and TRBJ2-7, with 7 bases matching TRBD1. The TCR originated in an adult with mismatch repair-deficient cancer. Sequencing was performed on peripheral blood, taken 44 weeks after starting pembrolizumab. This CDR3 is CASSTGTAYEQYF. The CDR3, as DNA: TGTGCCAGCAGTACCGGGACAGCCTACGAGCAGTACTTC.